A selection of T cell receptor beta chains follows, all from one sample in a study of blood T cell repertoires in COVID-19. Clones were read by immunoSEQ multiplex PCR, and TCRdb kept only the in-frame ones, dropping some. Found here are roughly 200,000 clones, approximately 90% of them singletons; the top ten hold more than 3.5%. The sequenced material came from PBMCs or T cells enriched from blood (not recorded which). All receptors derive from a middle-aged woman with acute COVID-19. The CDR3 runs from the conserved cysteine through the conserved F or W. D genes are given only for firm matches. Not all rows give a size; the values are once, few, many and, for expanded clones, a class.

d_call | clone_size | j_call | v_call | cdr3_nt | cdr3_aa
TRBD2 | NA | TRBJ2-3 | TRBV5-1 | TGCGCCAGCAGCTCCTTAGCGGGGGGCACAGATACGCAGTATTTT | CASSSLAGGTDTQYF
NA | NA | TRBJ1-1 | TRBV5-1 | TGCGCCAGCAGCTTCAGGGGCCTGAACACTGAAGCTTTCTTT | CASSFRGLNTEAFF
TRBD2 | NA | TRBJ2-1 | TRBV19 | TGTGCCAGTAGTATAGGGCACCTAGCGGGGGCTAACAATGAGCAGTTCTTC | CASSIGHLAGANNEQFF
NA | NA | TRBJ1-2 | TRBV29-1 | TGCGTAACTTGGGGGGGCGACTATGGCTACACCTTC | CVTWGGDYGYTF
NA | few | TRBJ1-2 | TRBV28 | TGTGCCAGCATCTCTTGTGGCTACACCTTC | CASISCGYTF
TRBD1 | NA | TRBJ1-2 | TRBV2 | TGTGCCAGCAGCGTAGGACAGGGGATCAACTATGGCTACACCTTC | CASSVGQGINYGYTF
TRBD1 | NA | TRBJ1-2 | TRBV6-5 | TGTGCCAGCAGCTCCGACAGGGCTGGCTATGGCTACACCTTC | CASSSDRAGYGYTF
NA | NA | TRBJ1-2 | TRBV29-1 | TGCAGCGTGACAGCTTCGGGCTATGGCTACACCTTC | CSVTASGYGYTF
NA | few | TRBJ2-5 | TRBV16 | TGTGCCAGCAGCCGGCAGAGAGGCCAAGAGACCCAGTACTTC | CASSRQRGQETQYF
NA | NA | TRBJ1-3 | TRBV5-1 | TGCGCCAGCAGCCCCGACAGCGAACAAACTGGAAACACCATATATTTT | CASSPDSEQTGNTIYF
TRBD2 | NA | TRBJ2-7 | TRBV6-1 | TGTGCCAGCAGTGACCAGCGGGGGTACGAGCAGTACTTC | CASSDQRGYEQYF
NA | NA | TRBJ2-7 | TRBV4-3 | TGCGCCAGCAGCCAAGATAGAACCGCTTCCTACGAGCAGTACTTC | CASSQDRTASYEQYF
NA | NA | TRBJ2-1 | TRBV5-8 | TGTGCCAGCAGCTCGTGGGGGGTTTCGTACAATGAGCAGTTCTTC | CASSSWGVSYNEQFF
NA | once | TRBJ2-5 | TRBV6-2/TRBV6-3 | TGTGCCAGCAGTATGATCAGGGGCGGCCAAGAGACCCAGTACTTC | CASSMIRGGQETQYF
TRBD1 | NA | TRBJ1-5 | TRBV18 | TGTGCCAGCTCACAATCGGGGACAGGTCCTTTTCAGCCCCAGCATTTT | CASSQSGTGPFQPQHF
NA | once | TRBJ2-5 | TRBV2 | TGTGCCAGCAGTGTAGGCAGGGCAGCAGAGACCCAGTACTTC | CASSVGRAAETQYF
NA | NA | TRBJ2-2 | TRBV2 | TGTGCCAGCAGTGAATATAGAGGCGGGGAGCTGTTTTTT | CASSEYRGGELFF
NA | NA | TRBJ1-1 | TRBV25-1 | TGTGCCAGCAGTGATACCACAGGGAGAAACACTGAAGCTTTCTTT | CASSDTTGRNTEAFF
NA | NA | TRBJ1-3 | TRBV3-1/TRBV3-2 | TGTGCCAGCAACCGTCGGCAGGGGCCTGGAAACACCATATATTTT | CASNRRQGPGNTIYF
TRBD1 | NA | TRBJ1-2 | TRBV9 | TGTGCCAGCAGCCTTGAGCGGGACAGGGATGGCTACACCTTC | CASSLERDRDGYTF
TRBD1 | NA | TRBJ2-1 | TRBV6-2/TRBV6-3 | TGTGCCAGCAGTATGGGACAGGGGTACAATGAGCAGTTCTTC | CASSMGQGYNEQFF
NA | few | TRBJ2-2 | TRBV11-2 | TGTGCCAGCAGCCCCCGACAGGTACCCACCGGGGAGCTGTTTTTT | CASSPRQVPTGELFF
TRBD2 | NA | TRBJ2-1 | TRBV6-4 | TGTGCCAGCAGTGTGGGAGGGGCCGGCTACAATGAGCAGTTCTTC | CASSVGGAGYNEQFF
TRBD1 | few | TRBJ1-4 | TRBV2 | TGTGCCAGCAGTGATGACGAGGGGACAGGGTCCGGGCAAAAACTGTTTTTT | CASSDDEGTGSGQKLFF
TRBD1 | NA | TRBJ1-3 | TRBV28 | TGTGCCAGCACCCGTACAGGGGGCACTGGAAACACCATATATTTT | CASTRTGGTGNTIYF
NA | NA | TRBJ2-1 | TRBV19 | TGTGCCAGTAGTATAAGTACGGGGGAATACAATGAGCAGTTCTTC | CASSISTGEYNEQFF
TRBD1 | NA | TRBJ1-6 | TRBV30 | TGTGCCTGGAGACCCGCTACGGGACAGCTCTATAATTCACCCCTCCACTTT | CAWRPATGQLYNSPLHF
NA | NA | TRBJ1-2 | TRBV3-1/TRBV3-2 | TGTGCCAGCAGCCAAGGTGGGCAGGGACTCTATGGCTACACCTTC | CASSQGGQGLYGYTF
TRBD1 | once | TRBJ1-4 | TRBV5-1 | TGCGCCAGCAGCTCCACTCCGGGACAGGGGGTCGGGTTTGAAAAACTGTTTTTT | CASSSTPGQGVGFEKLFF
NA | few | TRBJ1-4 | TRBV11-2 | TGTGCCAGCAGCTTAGTGGCTGGTGAAAAACTGTTTTTT | CASSLVAGEKLFF
NA | NA | TRBJ1-2 | TRBV27 | TGTGCCAGCAGTTTACGTTCGGCGCAGGCTGATGGCTACACCTTC | CASSLRSAQADGYTF
NA | NA | TRBJ2-1 | TRBV12-5 | TGTGCTAGTGGTTTTCCTGGCGGTGAGCAGTTCTTC | CASGFPGGEQFF
NA | NA | TRBJ1-6 | TRBV5-1 | TGCGCCAGCAGCTTTGGGACACCAAATTCACCCCTCCACTTT | CASSFGTPNSPLHF
NA | few | TRBJ1-5 | TRBV19 | TGTGCCAGTAGTATAGCACATCCTCGAATGCAGCCCCAGCATTTT | CASSIAHPRMQPQHF
NA | few | TRBJ1-6 | TRBV27 | TGTGCCAGCAGCTGGGGCAACAGGGCTAGCTCCTATAATTCACCCCTCCACTTT | CASSWGNRASSYNSPLHF
NA | NA | TRBJ2-3 | TRBV19 | TGTGCCAGTAGCCTCTCTAGCACAGATACGCAGTATTTT | CASSLSSTDTQYF
NA | NA | TRBJ2-4 | TRBV3-1/TRBV3-2 | TGTGCCAGCAGCCCCTCTGACACAGGGCAGGAGTACTTC | CASSPSDTGQEYF
TRBD2 | NA | TRBJ2-5 | TRBV6-2/TRBV6-3 | TGTGCCAGCAGTTCCACGGGGGGGGTACGGGAGACCCAGTACTTC | CASSSTGGVRETQYF
NA | once | TRBJ2-2 | TRBV6-6 | TGTGCCACCCCTGGAGGGGGCGCTGAAACCGGGGAGCTGTTTTTT | CATPGGGAETGELFF
NA | NA | TRBJ1-1 | TRBV10-2 | TGCGCCAGCAGTGACAGGGGTATGAACACTGAAGCTTTCTTT | CASSDRGMNTEAFF
NA | once | TRBJ1-5 | TRBV30 | TGTGCCTTAAACGGACACTACTCAAATAGCAATCAGCCCCAGCATTTT | CALNGHYSNSNQPQHF
TRBD1 | NA | TRBJ1-1 | TRBV2 | TGTGCCAGTAAGTCCGGGGGAGCAGGGGGCCGTAACACTGAAGCTTTCTTT | CASKSGGAGGRNTEAFF
NA | NA | TRBJ1-1 | TRBV10-2 | TGCGCCAGCAGTGAACCGCGCCTAGGTGACACTGAAGCTTTCTTT | CASSEPRLGDTEAFF
TRBD1 | NA | TRBJ1-2 | TRBV7-3 | TGTGCCAGCAGCCTCTCGTCAGGGGGCGTCGATGGCTACACCTTC | CASSLSSGGVDGYTF
NA | once | TRBJ1-1 | TRBV2 | TGTGCCAGCAGTGACCCTTCTACTGAAGCTTTCTTT | CASSDPSTEAFF
NA | NA | TRBJ1-3 | TRBV7-9 | TGTGCCAGCAGCTTTTCGGTCTCTGGAAACACCATATATTTT | CASSFSVSGNTIYF
TRBD1 | NA | TRBJ1-5 | TRBV12-3/TRBV12-4 | TGTGCCAGCAGGCGACAGGGTGGCCAGCCCCAGCATTTT | CASRRQGGQPQHF
TRBD1 | NA | TRBJ2-1 | TRBV5-1 | TGCGCCAGCAGCTCCCTCCCGGGACAGGGGCCGATCCTCTCCTACAATGAGCAGTTCTTC | CASSSLPGQGPILSYNEQFF
TRBD1 | NA | TRBJ1-2 | TRBV7-3 | TGTGCCAGCAGCTTTCTCGACAGGGGTGGCTACACCTTC | CASSFLDRGGYTF